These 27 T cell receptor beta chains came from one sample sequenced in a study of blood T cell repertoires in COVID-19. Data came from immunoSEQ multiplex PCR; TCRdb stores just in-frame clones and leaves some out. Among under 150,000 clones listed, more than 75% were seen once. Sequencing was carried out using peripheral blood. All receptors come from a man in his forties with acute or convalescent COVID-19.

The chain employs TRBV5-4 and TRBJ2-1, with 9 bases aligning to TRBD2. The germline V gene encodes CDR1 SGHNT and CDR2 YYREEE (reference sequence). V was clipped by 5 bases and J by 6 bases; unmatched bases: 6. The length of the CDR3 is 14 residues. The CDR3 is CASSSRLAANEQFF. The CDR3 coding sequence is TGTGCCAGCAGTTCTCGACTAGCGGCCAATGAGCAGTTCTTC.

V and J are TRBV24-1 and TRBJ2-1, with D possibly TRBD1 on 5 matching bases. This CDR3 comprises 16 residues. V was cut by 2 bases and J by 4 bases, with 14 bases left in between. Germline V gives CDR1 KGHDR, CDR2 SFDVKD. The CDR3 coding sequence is TGTGCCACCAGTGATTCGACAGAAACCTGGTACAATGAGCAGTTCTTC. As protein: CATSDSTETWYNEQFF.

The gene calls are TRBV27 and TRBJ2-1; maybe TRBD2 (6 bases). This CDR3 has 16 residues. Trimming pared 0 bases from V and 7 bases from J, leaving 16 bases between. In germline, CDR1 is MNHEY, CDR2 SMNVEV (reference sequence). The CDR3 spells CASSLSGTFVGNEQFF. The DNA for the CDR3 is TGTGCCAGCAGTTTATCAGGGACTTTTGTGGGGAATGAGCAGTTCTTC.

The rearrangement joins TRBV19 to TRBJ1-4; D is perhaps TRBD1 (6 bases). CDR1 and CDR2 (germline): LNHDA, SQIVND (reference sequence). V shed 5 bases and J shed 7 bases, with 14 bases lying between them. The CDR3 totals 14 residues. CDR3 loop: CASSGQPLGEKLFF. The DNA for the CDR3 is TGTGCCAGTAGTGGACAGCCCCTCGGTGAAAAACTGTTTTTT.

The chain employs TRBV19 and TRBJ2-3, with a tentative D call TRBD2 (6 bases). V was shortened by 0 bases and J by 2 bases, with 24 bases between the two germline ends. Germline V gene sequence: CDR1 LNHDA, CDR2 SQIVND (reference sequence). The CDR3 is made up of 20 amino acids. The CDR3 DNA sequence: TGTGCCAGTAGTATAGATCTACCCTCGCGAGTAGCGGAGAACACAGATACGCAGTATTTT. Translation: CASSIDLPSRVAENTDTQYF.

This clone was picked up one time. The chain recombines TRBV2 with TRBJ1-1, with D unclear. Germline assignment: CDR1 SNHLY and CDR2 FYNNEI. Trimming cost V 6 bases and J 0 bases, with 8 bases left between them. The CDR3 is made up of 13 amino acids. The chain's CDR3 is CASRGYVNTEAFF. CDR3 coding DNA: TGTGCCAGCAGGGGCTATGTGAACACTGAAGCTTTCTTT.

For the CDR3, the DNA is TGTGCCACCAGCAGAAACAGGGAGAGGGCTTTCTTT. Its protein product is CATSRNRERAFF. The chain links TRBV15 to TRBJ1-1, with D possibly being TRBD1 (6 bases). Germline assignment: CDR1 LNHNV and CDR2 YYDKDF (reference sequence). V was shortened by 2 bases and J by 11 bases, with 12 bases between the two germline ends. This CDR3 has 12 amino acids.

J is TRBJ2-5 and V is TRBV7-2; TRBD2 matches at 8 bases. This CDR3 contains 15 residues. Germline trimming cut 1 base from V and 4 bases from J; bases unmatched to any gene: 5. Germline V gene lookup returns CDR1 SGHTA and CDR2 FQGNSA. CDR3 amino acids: CASSLVVAGTETQYF. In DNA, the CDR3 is TGTGCCAGCAGCTTAGTCGTAGCGGGGACAGAGACCCAGTACTTC.

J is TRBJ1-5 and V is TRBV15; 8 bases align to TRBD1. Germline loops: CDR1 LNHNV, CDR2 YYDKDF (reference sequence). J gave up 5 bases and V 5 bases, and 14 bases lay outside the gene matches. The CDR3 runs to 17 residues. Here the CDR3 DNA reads TGTGCCACCAGCGGGGGACAGGAATCCATGTTTGATCAGCCCCAGCATTTT. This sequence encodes CATSGGQESMFDQPQHF.

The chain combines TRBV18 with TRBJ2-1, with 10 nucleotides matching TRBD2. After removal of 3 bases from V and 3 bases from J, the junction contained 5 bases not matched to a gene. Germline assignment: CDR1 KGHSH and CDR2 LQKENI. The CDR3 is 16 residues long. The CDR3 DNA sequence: TGTGCCAGCTCACCCCTAGCGGGGGCTCACTACAATGAGCAGTTCTTC. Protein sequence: CASSPLAGAHYNEQFF.

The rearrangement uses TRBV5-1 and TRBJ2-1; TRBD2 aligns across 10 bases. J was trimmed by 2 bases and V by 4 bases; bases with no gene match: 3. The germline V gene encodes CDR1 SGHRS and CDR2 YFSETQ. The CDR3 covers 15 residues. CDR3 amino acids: CASSPSGGAYNEQFF. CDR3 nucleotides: TGCGCCAGCAGCCCAAGCGGGGGGGCCTACAATGAGCAGTTCTTC. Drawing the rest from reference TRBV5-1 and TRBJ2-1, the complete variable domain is KAGVTQTPRYLIKTRGQQVTLSCSPISGHRSVSWYQQTPGQGLQFLFEYFSETQRNKGNFPGRFSGRQFSNSRSEMNVSTLELGDSALYLCASSPSGGAYNEQFFGPGTRLTVL.

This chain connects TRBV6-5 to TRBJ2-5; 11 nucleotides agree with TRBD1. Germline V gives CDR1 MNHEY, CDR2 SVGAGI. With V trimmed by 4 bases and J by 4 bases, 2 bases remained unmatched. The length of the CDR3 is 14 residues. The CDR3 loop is CASSWDRGSETQYF. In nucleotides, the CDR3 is TGTGCCAGCAGTTGGGACAGGGGGTCAGAGACCCAGTACTTC.

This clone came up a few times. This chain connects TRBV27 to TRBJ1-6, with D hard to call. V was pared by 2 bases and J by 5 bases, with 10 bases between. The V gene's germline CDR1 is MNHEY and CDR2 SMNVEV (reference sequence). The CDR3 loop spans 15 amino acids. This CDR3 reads CASSLISGNNSPLHF. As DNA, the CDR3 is TGTGCCAGCAGTTTAATATCGGGGAATAATTCACCCCTCCACTTT.

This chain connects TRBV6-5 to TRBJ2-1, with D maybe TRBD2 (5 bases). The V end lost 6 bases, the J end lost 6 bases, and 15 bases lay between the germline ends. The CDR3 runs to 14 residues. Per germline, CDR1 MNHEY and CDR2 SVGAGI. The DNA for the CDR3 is TGTGCCAGCAGCCCGGGAAGGGCCGCCAATGAGCAGTTCTTC. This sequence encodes CASSPGRAANEQFF.

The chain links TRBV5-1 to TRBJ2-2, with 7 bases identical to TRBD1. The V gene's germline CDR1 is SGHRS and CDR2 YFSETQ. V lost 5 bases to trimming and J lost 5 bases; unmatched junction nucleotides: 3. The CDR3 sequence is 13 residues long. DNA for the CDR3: TGCGCCAGCAGTTCAGGGGGAACCGGGGAGCTGTTTTTT. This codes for CASSSGGTGELFF.

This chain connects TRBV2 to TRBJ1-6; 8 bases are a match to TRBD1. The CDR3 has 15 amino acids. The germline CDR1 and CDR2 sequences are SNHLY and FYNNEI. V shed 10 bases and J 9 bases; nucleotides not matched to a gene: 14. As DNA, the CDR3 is TGTGCCATCGAAGGTACAGGGGGTACTTTTTCACCCCTCCACTTT. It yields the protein CAIEGTGGTFSPLHF.

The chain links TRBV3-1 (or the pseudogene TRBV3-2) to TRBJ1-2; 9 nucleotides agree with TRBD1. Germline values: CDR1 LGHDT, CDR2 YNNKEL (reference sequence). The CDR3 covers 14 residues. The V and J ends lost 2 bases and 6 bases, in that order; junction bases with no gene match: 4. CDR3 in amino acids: CASSQRGTGNGYTF. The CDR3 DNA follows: TGTGCCAGCAGCCAACGGGGGACAGGGAATGGCTACACCTTC.

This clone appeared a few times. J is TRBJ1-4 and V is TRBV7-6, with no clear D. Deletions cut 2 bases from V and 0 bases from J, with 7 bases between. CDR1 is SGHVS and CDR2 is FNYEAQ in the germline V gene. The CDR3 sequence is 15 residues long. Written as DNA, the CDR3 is TGTGCCAGCAGCTTATACAGCACAACTAATGAAAAACTGTTTTTT. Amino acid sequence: CASSLYSTTNEKLFF.

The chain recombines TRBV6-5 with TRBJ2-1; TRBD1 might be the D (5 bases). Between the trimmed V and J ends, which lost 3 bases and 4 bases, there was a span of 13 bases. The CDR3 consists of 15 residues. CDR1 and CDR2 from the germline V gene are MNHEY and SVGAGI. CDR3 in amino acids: CASSYGTGDYNEQFF. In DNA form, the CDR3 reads TGTGCCAGCAGTTATGGTACAGGAGATTACAATGAGCAGTTCTTC.

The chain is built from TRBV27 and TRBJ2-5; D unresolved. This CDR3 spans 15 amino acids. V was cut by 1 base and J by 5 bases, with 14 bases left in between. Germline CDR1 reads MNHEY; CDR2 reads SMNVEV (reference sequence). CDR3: CASSLLDTYRETQYF. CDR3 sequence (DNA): TGTGCCAGCAGTTTATTAGACACCTACCGGGAGACCCAGTACTTC.

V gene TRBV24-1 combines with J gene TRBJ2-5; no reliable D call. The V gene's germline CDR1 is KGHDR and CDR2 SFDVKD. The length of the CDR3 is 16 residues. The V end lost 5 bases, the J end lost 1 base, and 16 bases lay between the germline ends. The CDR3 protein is CATSGGQPRGQETQYF. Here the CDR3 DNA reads TGTGCCACCAGTGGTGGCCAGCCAAGAGGCCAAGAGACCCAGTACTTC.

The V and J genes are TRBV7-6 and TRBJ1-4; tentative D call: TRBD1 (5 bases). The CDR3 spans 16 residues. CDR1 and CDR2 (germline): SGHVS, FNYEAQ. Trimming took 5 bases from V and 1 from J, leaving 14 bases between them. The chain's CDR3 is CASSIQTGLTNEKLFF. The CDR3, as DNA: TGTGCCAGCAGCATCCAAACAGGTTTAACTAATGAAAAACTGTTTTTT.

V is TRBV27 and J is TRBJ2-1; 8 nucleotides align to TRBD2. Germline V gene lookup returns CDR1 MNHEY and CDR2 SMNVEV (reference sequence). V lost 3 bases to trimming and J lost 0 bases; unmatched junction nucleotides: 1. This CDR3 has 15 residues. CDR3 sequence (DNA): TGTGCCAGCAGTTTCAGCGGGAGCTCCTACAATGAGCAGTTCTTC. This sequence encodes CASSFSGSSYNEQFF.

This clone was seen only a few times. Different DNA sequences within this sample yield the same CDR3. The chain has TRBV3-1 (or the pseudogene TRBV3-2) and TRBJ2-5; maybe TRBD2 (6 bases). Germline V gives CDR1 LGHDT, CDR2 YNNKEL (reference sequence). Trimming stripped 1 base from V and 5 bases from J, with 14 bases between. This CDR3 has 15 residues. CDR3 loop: CASSQGLDVWETQYF. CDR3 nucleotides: TGTGCCAGCAGCCAAGGACTAGATGTCTGGGAGACCCAGTACTTC.

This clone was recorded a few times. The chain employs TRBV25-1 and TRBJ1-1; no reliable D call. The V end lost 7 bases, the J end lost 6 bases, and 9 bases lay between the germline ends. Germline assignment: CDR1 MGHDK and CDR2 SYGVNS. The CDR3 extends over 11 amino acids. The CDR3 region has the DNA TGTGCCAGCATAGCAGCGTCTGAAGCTTTCTTT. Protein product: CASIAASEAFF.

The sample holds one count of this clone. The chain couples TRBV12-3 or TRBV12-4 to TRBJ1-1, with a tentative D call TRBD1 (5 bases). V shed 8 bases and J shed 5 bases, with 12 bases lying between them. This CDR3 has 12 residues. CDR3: CASGEGRTEAFF. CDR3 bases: TGTGCCAGCGGTGAGGGGAGGACTGAAGCTTTCTTT.

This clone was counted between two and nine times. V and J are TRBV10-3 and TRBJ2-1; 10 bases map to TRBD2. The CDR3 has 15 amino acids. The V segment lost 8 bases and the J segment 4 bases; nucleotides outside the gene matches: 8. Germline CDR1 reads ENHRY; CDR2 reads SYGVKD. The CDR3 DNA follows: TGTGCCATCTCGGTCGAGCGGGGGGGATACAATGAGCAGTTCTTC. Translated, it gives CAISVERGGYNEQFF.